This TCR beta chain was identified during a study of T cell responses to AZD1222 COVID-19 vaccine. Whole-study findings and limits: Most donors were white British and more were female, and clonal diversity was possibly underestimated.

TCRdb's table, derived via immunoSEQ multiplex PCR, lists solely in-frame clones and lacks some. The data show approximately 100,000 clones, about 83% seen once. In regard to this clone: Its cognate antigen is unknown.

The CDR3 extends over 16 amino acids. Per the germline V gene, CDR1 is MRHNA and CDR2 is SNTAGT. The junction had 9 bases not matched to a gene; V was cut back by 2 bases and J by 9 bases. This TCR was recovered from an adult in good health. The material was peripheral blood, obtained on day 0 of AZD1222 vaccination. The gene calls are TRBV6-4 and TRBJ2-1; TRBD2 aligns across 11 bases. CDR3 sequence: CASSDGLAGGATEQFF. The CDR3 DNA reads as TGTGCCAGCAGTGACGGGCTAGCGGGGGGAGCAACTGAGCAGTTCTTC.